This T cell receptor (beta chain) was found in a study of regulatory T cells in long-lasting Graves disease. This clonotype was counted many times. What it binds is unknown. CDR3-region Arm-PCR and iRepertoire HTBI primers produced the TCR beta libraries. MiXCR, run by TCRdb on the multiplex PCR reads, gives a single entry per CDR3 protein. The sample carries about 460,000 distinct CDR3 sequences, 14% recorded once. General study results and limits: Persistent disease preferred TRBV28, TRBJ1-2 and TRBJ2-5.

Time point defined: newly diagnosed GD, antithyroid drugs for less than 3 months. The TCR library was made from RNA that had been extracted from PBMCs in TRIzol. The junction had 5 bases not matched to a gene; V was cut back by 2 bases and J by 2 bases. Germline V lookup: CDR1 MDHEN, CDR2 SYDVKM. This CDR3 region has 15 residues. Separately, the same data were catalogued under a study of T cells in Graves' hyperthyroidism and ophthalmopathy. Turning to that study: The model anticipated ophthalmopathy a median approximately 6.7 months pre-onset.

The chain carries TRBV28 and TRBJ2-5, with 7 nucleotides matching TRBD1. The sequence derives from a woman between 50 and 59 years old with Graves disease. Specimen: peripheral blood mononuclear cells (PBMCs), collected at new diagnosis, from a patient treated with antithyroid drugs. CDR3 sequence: CASSLGTDIQETQYF. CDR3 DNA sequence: TGTGCCAGCAGTTTAGGGACAGACATACAAGAGACCCAGTACTTC.